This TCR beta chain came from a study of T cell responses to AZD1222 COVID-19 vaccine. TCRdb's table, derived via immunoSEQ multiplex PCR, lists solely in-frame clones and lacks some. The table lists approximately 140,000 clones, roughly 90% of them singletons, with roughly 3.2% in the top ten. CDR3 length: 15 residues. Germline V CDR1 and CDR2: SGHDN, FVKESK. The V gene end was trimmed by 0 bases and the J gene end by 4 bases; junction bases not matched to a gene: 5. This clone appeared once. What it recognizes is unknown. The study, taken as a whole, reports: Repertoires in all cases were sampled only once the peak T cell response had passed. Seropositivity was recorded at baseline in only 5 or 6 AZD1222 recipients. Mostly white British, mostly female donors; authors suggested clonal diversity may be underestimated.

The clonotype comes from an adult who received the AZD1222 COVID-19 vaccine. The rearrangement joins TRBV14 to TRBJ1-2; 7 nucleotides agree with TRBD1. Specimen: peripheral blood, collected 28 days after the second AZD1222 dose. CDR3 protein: CASSQETGPFYGYTF. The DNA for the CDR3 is TGTGCCAGCAGCCAAGAGACAGGGCCATTCTATGGCTACACCTTC.